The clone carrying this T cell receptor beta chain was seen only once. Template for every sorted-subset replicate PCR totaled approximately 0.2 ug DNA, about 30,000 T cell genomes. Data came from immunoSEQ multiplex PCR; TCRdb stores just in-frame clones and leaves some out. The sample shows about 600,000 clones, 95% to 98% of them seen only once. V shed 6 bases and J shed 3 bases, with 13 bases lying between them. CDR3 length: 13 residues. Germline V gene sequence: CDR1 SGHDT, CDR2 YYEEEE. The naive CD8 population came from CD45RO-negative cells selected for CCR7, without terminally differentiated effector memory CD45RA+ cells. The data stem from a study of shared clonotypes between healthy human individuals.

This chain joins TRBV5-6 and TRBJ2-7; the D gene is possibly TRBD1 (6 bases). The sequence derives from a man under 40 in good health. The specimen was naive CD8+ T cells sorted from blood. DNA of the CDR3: TGTGCCAGCACTCACCGGGACAACTACGAGCAGTACTTC. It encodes CASTHRDNYEQYF. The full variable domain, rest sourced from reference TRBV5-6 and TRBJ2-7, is DAGVTQSPTHLIKTRGQQVTLRCSPKSGHDTVSWYQQALGQGPQFIFQYYEEEERQRGNFPDRFSGHQFPNYSSELNVNALLLGDSALYLCASTHRDNYEQYFGPGTRLTVT.